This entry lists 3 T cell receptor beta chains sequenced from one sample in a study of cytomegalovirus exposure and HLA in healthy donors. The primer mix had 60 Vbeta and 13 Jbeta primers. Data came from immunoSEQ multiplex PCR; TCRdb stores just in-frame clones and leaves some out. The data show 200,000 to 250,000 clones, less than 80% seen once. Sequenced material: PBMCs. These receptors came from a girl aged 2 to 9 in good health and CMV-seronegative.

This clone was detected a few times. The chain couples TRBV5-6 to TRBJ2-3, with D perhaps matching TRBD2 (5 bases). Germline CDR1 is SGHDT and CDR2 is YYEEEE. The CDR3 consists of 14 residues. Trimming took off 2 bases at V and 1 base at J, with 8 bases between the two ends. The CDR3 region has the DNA TGTGCCAGCAGCTTCGGGGATGGCACAGATACGCAGTATTTT. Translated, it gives CASSFGDGTDTQYF.

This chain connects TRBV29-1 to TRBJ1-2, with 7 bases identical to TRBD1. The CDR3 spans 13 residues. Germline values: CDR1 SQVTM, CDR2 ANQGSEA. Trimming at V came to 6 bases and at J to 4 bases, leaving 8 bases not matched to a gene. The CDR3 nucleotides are TGCAGCGTGGGACAGAGTCGGACCTATGGCTACACCTTC. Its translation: CSVGQSRTYGYTF.

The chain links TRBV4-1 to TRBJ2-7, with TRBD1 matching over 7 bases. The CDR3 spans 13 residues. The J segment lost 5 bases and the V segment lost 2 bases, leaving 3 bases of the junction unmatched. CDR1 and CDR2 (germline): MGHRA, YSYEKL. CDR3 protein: CASSQTTGDEQYF. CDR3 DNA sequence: TGCGCCAGCAGCCAAACCACAGGGGACGAGCAGTACTTC.